Listed below are T cell receptor beta chains from one sample, sequenced in a study of T cell changes during pregnancy in multiple sclerosis. Assay: immunoSEQ multiplex PCR; the TCRdb copy retains only in-frame clones and omits some. This table holds tens of thousands of clones, 93% found once. The sample was peripheral blood, taken in the second trimester of pregnancy. Receptors originate from a female donor with multiple sclerosis, enrolled in a pregnancy study. Each CDR3 is given with its conserved first and last residue. D genes are given only for firm matches. Size tells how often a clone was seen (once, few, many) or the class of an expanded clone, and some rows leave it out.

V gene,clone size,D gene,J gene,CDR3 DNA,CDR3 protein
TRBV2,.,TRBD2,TRBJ2-2,TGTGCCAGCAGTGAAGCGGGGCGGGGGGGGACCGGGGAGCTGTTTTTT,CASSEAGRGGTGELFF
TRBV7-3,.,TRBD1,TRBJ2-1,TGTGCCAGCAGCTTAAGCAGGGGGAACAATGAGCAGTTCTTC,CASSLSRGNNEQFF
TRBV6-5,.,.,TRBJ2-7,TGTGCCAGCAGTCATACCGGGACAAGCTACGAGCAGTACTTC,CASSHTGTSYEQYF
TRBV28,.,.,TRBJ2-7,TGTGCCAGCAGTGTCCGGGTCCCCCCCGAGCAGTACTTC,CASSVRVPPEQYF
TRBV4-1,.,TRBD1,TRBJ1-1,TGCGCCAGCAGACCCACAGGGGATCGGCCTGAAGCTTTCTTT,CASRPTGDRPEAFF
TRBV29-1,.,TRBD2,TRBJ2-5,TGCAGCGTCCTCAAAGCGGGGGGCCTACAAGAGACCCAGTACTTC,CSVLKAGGLQETQYF
TRBV5-8,.,TRBD1,TRBJ2-4,TGTGCCAGCAGCAGGACAGGGGGCGAAAACATTCAGTACTTC,CASSRTGGENIQYF
TRBV4-2,.,.,TRBJ2-3,TGTGCCAGCAGCCAAGAGGCAACCCTGCCAGATACGCAGTATTTT,CASSQEATLPDTQYF
TRBV18,.,TRBD2,TRBJ2-7,TGTGCCAGCTCACGGACTAGCGGGGGGCTTACCTACGAGCAGTACTTC,CASSRTSGGLTYEQYF
TRBV6-5,once,TRBD1,TRBJ2-7,TGTGCCAGCAGTTATCGGACAGGGGGCTATCCCGAGCAGTACTTC,CASSYRTGGYPEQYF
TRBV6-4,.,TRBD2,TRBJ2-5,TGTGCCAGCAGCCCAAAAGCGGGGGAGGAGGAGACCCAGTACTTC,CASSPKAGEEETQYF
TRBV5-6,.,.,TRBJ2-3,TGTGCCAGCAGCTTGCGGGGGTCGGGCACAGATACGCAGTATTTT,CASSLRGSGTDTQYF
TRBV5-1,.,TRBD1,TRBJ1-1,TGCGCCAGCAGCGTACACACAGGGGGCGGGCCTGAAGCTTTCTTT,CASSVHTGGGPEAFF
TRBV9,.,.,TRBJ2-4,TGTGCCAGCAGCGGGCCAGGCAAAAACATTCAGTACTTC,CASSGPGKNIQYF
TRBV6-1,few,.,TRBJ2-5,TGTGCCAGCAGTGAAGGGGCAGGGCAAGAGACCCAGTACTTC,CASSEGAGQETQYF
TRBV28,.,.,TRBJ2-7,TGTGCCAGCAGTTACAGGGAATTGATCTACGAGCAGTACTTC,CASSYRELIYEQYF
TRBV4-2,.,TRBD1,TRBJ2-4,TGTGCCAGCAGCCAAGAGACAGGGGATGTCGGCATTCAGTACTTC,CASSQETGDVGIQYF
TRBV5-6,.,.,TRBJ1-4,TGTGCCAGCAGCTTCGGGACATATAATGAAAAACTGTTTTTT,CASSFGTYNEKLFF
TRBV10-1,.,.,TRBJ1-1,TGCGCCAGCAGCTCGGGGGGTGAAGCTTTCTTT,CASSSGGEAFF
TRBV2,.,TRBD2,TRBJ2-3,TGTGCCAGCACAATAGCGGGGGCGAGCACAGATACGCAGTATTTT,CASTIAGASTDTQYF
TRBV19,.,.,TRBJ2-7,TGTGCCAGTAGTATGCAATCGACAGGAGCTTTGGACTACGAGCAGTACTTC,CASSMQSTGALDYEQYF
TRBV7-9,.,TRBD2,TRBJ2-1,TGTGCCAGCAGCTCTAGACTAGCCAGCGCCTACAATGAGCAGTTCTTC,CASSSRLASAYNEQFF
TRBV2,few,TRBD1,TRBJ1-1,TGTGCCAGCAGGGAGACAGGGTACACTGAAGCTTTCTTT,CASRETGYTEAFF
TRBV30,.,.,TRBJ1-3,TGTGCCTCAGGACTGGGAGGAAACACCATATATTTT,CASGLGGNTIYF
TRBV9,.,.,TRBJ2-3,TGTGCCAGCAGCGTAGGAGGGGGACCCACAGATACGCAGTATTTT,CASSVGGGPTDTQYF
TRBV7-9,.,.,TRBJ2-5,TGTGCCAGCAGCTTCCGCGCAAACCAAGAGACCCAGTACTTC,CASSFRANQETQYF